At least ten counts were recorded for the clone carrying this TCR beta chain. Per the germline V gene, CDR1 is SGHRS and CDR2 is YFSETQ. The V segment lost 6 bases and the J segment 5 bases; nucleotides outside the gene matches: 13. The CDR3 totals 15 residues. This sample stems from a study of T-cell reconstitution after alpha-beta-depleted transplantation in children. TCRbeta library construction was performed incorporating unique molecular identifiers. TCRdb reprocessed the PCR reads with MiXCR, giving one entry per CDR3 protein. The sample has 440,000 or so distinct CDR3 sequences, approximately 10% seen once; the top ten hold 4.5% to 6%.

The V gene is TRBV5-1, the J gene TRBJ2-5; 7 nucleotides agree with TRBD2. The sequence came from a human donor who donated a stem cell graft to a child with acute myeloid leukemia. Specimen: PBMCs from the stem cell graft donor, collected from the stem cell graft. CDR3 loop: CASTTGGGTLETQYF. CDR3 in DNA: TGCGCCAGCACCACGGGGGGAGGGACTCTTGAGACCCAGTACTTC. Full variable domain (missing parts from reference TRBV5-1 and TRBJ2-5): KAGVTQTPRYLIKTRGQQVTLSCSPISGHRSVSWYQQTPGQGLQFLFEYFSETQRNKGNFPGRFSGRQFSNSRSEMNVSTLELGDSALYLCASTTGGGTLETQYFGPGTRLLVL.